One and the same sample provided the 2 T cell receptor beta chains below, sequenced in a study of vaccination and CD4 T cells after COVID-19. What these receptors recognize is not known. The assay that was used to sequence DNA from cultured CD4+ T cells was the Oncomine TCR Beta short-read assay. Each CDR3 protein is one row after TCRdb ran MiXCR on the PCR reads. The table has approximately 7,000 distinct CDR3 sequences, approximately 33% seen once. Regarding treatment: approximately 9-day PBMC culture with coronavirus spike peptide pools or control peptides (ViraFEST assay). Collection of the unexposed donor's CD4+ T cells took place before the COVID-19 pandemic (2011-2018). Material for sequencing was CD4+ T cells from blood, cultured in vitro. These receptors were taken from a human donor in good health.

This clonotype has just a few counts. The chain employs TRBV20-1 and TRBJ1-5; 7 bases line up with TRBD1. V shed 5 bases and J 6 bases; nucleotides not matched to a gene: 10. This CDR3 has 14 amino acids. The germline CDR1 and CDR2 sequences are DFQATT and SNEGSKA (reference sequence). As DNA, the CDR3 is TGCAGTGCTCTCCGACAGGGTGTGAGTCAGCCCCAGCATTTT. Protein product: CSALRQGVSQPQHF.

The chain carries TRBV19 and TRBJ1-2; D is undetermined. Germline V gives CDR1 LNHDA, CDR2 SQIVND (reference sequence). The V end lost 4 bases, the J end lost 5 bases, and 8 bases lay between the germline ends. The CDR3 length is 12 residues. The CDR3 DNA sequence: TGTGCCAGTAGTACGGGAGATTATGGCTACACCTTC. Its protein product is CASSTGDYGYTF. The variable domain in full, with the rest retrieved from reference TRBV19 and TRBJ1-2, is DGGITQSPKYLFRKEGQNVTLSCEQNLNHDAMYWYRQDPGQGLRLIYYSQIVNDFQKGDIAEGYSVSREKKESFPLTVTSAQKNPTAFYLCASSTGDYGYTFGSGTRLTVV.